This T cell receptor (beta chain) was identified in a study of PD-1 blockade in classical Hodgkin lymphoma. The CDR3 extends over 16 amino acids. Trimming stripped 3 bases from V and 4 bases from J, with 15 bases between. Germline CDR1 is SGHAT and CDR2 is FQNNGV. Brentuximab vedotin exposure varied among the patients, all of whom had relapsed after autologous stem cell transplantation. Complete response, partial response or progressive disease made up the best responses. Generated by immunoSEQ multiplex PCR, the TCRdb table keeps only in-frame clones and is missing some. This table has 150,000 or so clones, around 73% appearing once.

This TCR came from a human donor with classical Hodgkin lymphoma. The sample consisted of peripheral blood mononuclear cells (PBMCs), taken before the second cycle of nivolumab. The chain couples TRBV11-2 to TRBJ2-2; D uncertain. CDR3 sequence reads: CASSFGWQALTGELFF. The DNA of the CDR3 is TGTGCCAGCAGCTTCGGTTGGCAGGCACTCACCGGGGAGCTGTTTTTT.